These 31 T cell receptor beta chains originate from one sample sequenced in a study of cytomegalovirus exposure and HLA in healthy donors (dated by TCRdb to 2016 to 2017). Library preparation employed the immunoSEQ multiplex PCR assay. For the multiplex PCR, a mixture combining 60 forward primers for TCR Vbeta segments and 13 reverse primers for TCR Jbeta segments was used. The clones in this table, taken by TCRdb from immuneACCESS, are in-frame only. Not every clone is retained; where verified, under half of the shortfall comes from an unresolved V gene, and the cause of the rest is unknown. In this sample the table shows about 150,000 clones, over 70% of which occur a single time. The ten largest account for roughly 2.2% of the sample. The sample comprised PBMCs. These TCRs come from a man aged 30 to 39 in good health and CMV-seronegative.

This clone was picked up one time. The chain employs TRBV4-3 and TRBJ2-7, with a tentative D call TRBD1 (5 bases). This CDR3 comprises 13 residues. V lost 10 bases, J lost 4 bases, and 17 bases lay in between. Per germline, CDR1 LGHNA and CDR2 YSLEER. The chain's CDR3 is CATAKGIGYEQYF. In DNA, the CDR3 is TGCGCCACCGCTAAGGGGATCGGATACGAGCAGTACTTC.

The V and J genes are TRBV18 and TRBJ1-5, with D perhaps TRBD1 (6 bases). V gave up 4 bases and J gave up 3 bases, with 10 bases separating them. Germline-derived CDR1 and CDR2 are KGHSH and LQKENI. The CDR3 has 14 amino acids. The CDR3 DNA reads as TGTGCCAGCTCACAGACAGGTAACAATCAGCCCCAGCATTTT. Translation gives CASSQTGNNQPQHF.

The V and J genes are TRBV19 and TRBJ1-4; D remains ambiguous. V was pared by 5 bases and J by 7 bases, with 17 bases between. Germline CDR1 is LNHDA and CDR2 is SQIVND (reference sequence). This CDR3 has 15 residues. The CDR3 loop reads CASSQLRGEGEKLFF. CDR3 nucleotides: TGTGCCAGTAGTCAGCTCCGGGGAGAGGGTGAAAAACTGTTTTTT.

This clone was picked up a small number of times. The rearrangement uses TRBV13 and TRBJ1-1, with 7 bases fitting TRBD1. V gave up 6 bases and J gave up 0 bases; unmatched junction bases: 4. The germline V gene encodes CDR1 PRHDT and CDR2 FYEKMQ (reference sequence). The CDR3 sequence is 14 residues long. CDR3 bases: TGTGCCAGCAGGTGGGACAGCCTGAACACTGAAGCTTTCTTT. Its translation is CASRWDSLNTEAFF.

This rearrangement joins TRBV7-8 to TRBJ2-3; D possibly corresponds to TRBD1 (6 bases). This CDR3 is built from 16 residues. From germline, CDR1 is SGHVS and CDR2 FQNEAQ. V was clipped by 4 bases and J by 1 base, with 15 bases between them. The CDR3 DNA is TGTGCCAGCAGCTCCAACCCGGGACATCGCACAGATACGCAGTATTTT. It specifies CASSSNPGHRTDTQYF.

A single count supports this clone. This chain links TRBV7-6 with TRBJ2-7, with unresolved D. The CDR3 loop spans 13 amino acids. Trimming cost V 0 bases and J 2 bases, with 5 bases left between them. Germline V lookup: CDR1 SGHVS, CDR2 FNYEAQ. The CDR3 is CASSLASAYEQYF. The CDR3 nucleotides are TGTGCCAGCAGCTTAGCTAGTGCCTACGAGCAGTACTTC.

This clone was picked up a small number of times. The gene calls are TRBV25-1 and TRBJ2-6, with D tentatively TRBD1 (5 bases). CDR1 MGHDK and CDR2 SYGVNS come from the germline V gene. V lost 6 bases, J lost 4 bases, and 13 bases lay in between. CDR3 size: 15 residues. The CDR3 here is CASRSRVKGANVLTF. The CDR3 region has the DNA TGTGCCAGCAGAAGCAGGGTGAAAGGGGCCAACGTCCTGACTTTC.

The CDR3 coding sequence is TGCGCCAGCAGCTTGGAGATACAGGGACCCGGGGAGCTGTTTTTT. This gives the protein CASSLEIQGPGELFF. The V and J genes are TRBV5-1 and TRBJ2-2; a possible D gene is TRBD1 (6 bases). V was pared by 0 bases and J by 6 bases, with 12 bases between. The CDR3 loop spans 15 amino acids. The V gene's germline CDR1 is SGHRS and CDR2 YFSETQ.

This clone was observed once. The V and J genes are TRBV11-2 and TRBJ1-2; possible D gene TRBD1, 5 bases. The CDR3 totals 16 residues. Germline V CDR1 and CDR2: SGHAT, FQNNGV. The V end lost 5 bases, the J end lost 0 bases, and 16 bases lay between the germline ends. Written as DNA, the CDR3 is TGTGCCAGCAGCCAACATAGGACAACCACTAACTATGGCTACACCTTC. Its translation: CASSQHRTTTNYGYTF.

This chain joins TRBV5-5 and TRBJ1-6; 9 positions agree with TRBD1. The CDR3 consists of 14 residues. With V trimmed by 1 base and J by 10 bases, 3 bases remained unmatched. In germline, CDR1 is SGHKS, CDR2 YYEKEE (reference sequence). This CDR3 reads CASSLRDRESPLHF. For the CDR3, the DNA is TGTGCCAGCAGCTTGAGGGACAGGGAGTCACCCCTCCACTTT.

The chain is built from TRBV6-1 and TRBJ2-1; the match to TRBD2 covers 12 bases. V lost 5 bases to trimming and J lost 7 bases; unmatched junction nucleotides: 3. Germline V gives CDR1 MNHNS, CDR2 SASEGT. This CDR3 spans 14 amino acids. The CDR3 protein is CASSLAGGRNEQFF. The CDR3 region has the DNA TGTGCCAGCAGTCTAGCGGGGGGGCGTAATGAGCAGTTCTTC.

There are a few counts of this clone. The V call is TRBV6-1, the J call TRBJ2-7, with TRBD1 matching over 11 bases. The CDR3 is 15 amino acids. Germline CDR1 reads MNHNS; CDR2 reads SASEGT. V lost 6 bases and J lost 2; bases outside the gene matches: 6. The CDR3 loop reads CASRELGQGAYEQYF. CDR3 nucleotide sequence: TGTGCCAGCAGAGAATTGGGACAGGGGGCCTACGAGCAGTACTTC.

Written as DNA, the CDR3 is TGCGCCAGCAGTCTTTCGTTTCGGGGGGCCATCTGCAATCAGCCCCAGCATTTT. Translating gives CASSLSFRGAICNQPQHF. The V call is TRBV23-1, the J call TRBJ1-5; a weak D match, TRBD1 (6 bases). TRBV23-1 is an ORF, with its function uncertain. This CDR3 has 18 amino acids. V lost 4 bases, J lost 2 bases, and 21 bases lay in between.

The chain uses TRBV18 and TRBJ2-7; D is undetermined. Trimming pared 3 bases from V and 0 bases from J, leaving 3 bases between. The CDR3 has 12 amino acids. The germline V gene has CDR1 KGHSH and CDR2 LQKENI. CDR3: CASSPSSYEQYF. The CDR3 region has the DNA TGTGCCAGCTCACCCAGCTCCTACGAGCAGTACTTC.

This chain uses TRBV27 with TRBJ2-3; 7 bases agree with TRBD1. The CDR3 extends over 14 amino acids. V was clipped by 5 bases and J by 0 bases; unmatched bases: 2. The V gene's germline CDR1 is MNHEY and CDR2 SMNVEV (reference sequence). CDR3 bases: TGTGCCAGCAGTAGACAGGGTAGCACAGATACGCAGTATTTT. Protein: CASSRQGSTDTQYF.

The chain is built from TRBV7-9 and TRBJ2-3, with a possible D match to TRBD2 (5 bases). This CDR3 is built from 14 residues. Looked up from germline, CDR1 is SEHNR and CDR2 is FQNEAQ (reference sequence). V lost 6 bases, J lost 0 bases, and 10 bases lay in between. The DNA for the CDR3 is TGTGCCAGCAGGCAGGACTTAAGCACAGATACGCAGTATTTT. Encoded protein: CASRQDLSTDTQYF.

This clone was seen a single time. This rearrangement joins TRBV5-6 to TRBJ2-5, with TRBD1 matching 7 bases. This CDR3 is built from 15 residues. In germline, CDR1 is SGHDT, CDR2 YYEEEE. With V trimmed by 3 bases and J by 4 bases, 9 bases remained unmatched. The CDR3 protein is CASSSPRQGRETQYF. The CDR3 nucleotides are TGTGCCAGCAGCTCCCCCCGACAGGGTAGAGAGACCCAGTACTTC.

This clone has a handful of counts. This chain links TRBV30 with TRBJ1-6; D call uncertain. This CDR3 has 13 amino acids. Deletions cut 4 bases from V and 5 bases from J, with 9 bases between. From germline, CDR1 is GTSNPN and CDR2 SVGIG (reference sequence). Here the CDR3 DNA reads TGTGCCTGGATGCGGGATAATAATTCACCCCTCCACTTT. Its protein product is CAWMRDNNSPLHF.

The chain employs TRBV10-3 and TRBJ2-7; TRBD2 matches 7 bases. This CDR3 is 14 amino acids long. Germline CDR1 and CDR2: ENHRY and SYGVKD. With 2 bases clipped from V and 0 bases from J, the junction kept 1 base outside the gene matches. CDR3 sequence reads: CAISERGDSYEQYF. The CDR3 DNA follows: TGTGCCATCAGTGAGCGGGGGGACTCCTACGAGCAGTACTTC.

This chain uses TRBV19 with TRBJ1-2; 7 bases match TRBD1. Germline V lookup: CDR1 LNHDA, CDR2 SQIVND (reference sequence). Losses at the gene ends were 6 bases for V and 4 bases for J; bases not matched to a gene: 8. The CDR3 contains 14 residues. CDR3 in DNA: TGTGCCAGTAGGAGGGACAGAACCTTCTATGGCTACACCTTC. Its translation: CASRRDRTFYGYTF.

This clone was picked up one time. This chain uses TRBV19 with TRBJ1-1; D gene uncertain. This CDR3 contains 13 residues. V lost 5 bases, J lost 1 base, and 8 bases lay in between. CDR1 is LNHDA and CDR2 is SQIVND in the germline V gene (reference sequence). This CDR3 reads CASSLSENTEAFF. The CDR3 bases are TGTGCCAGTAGTCTTAGCGAGAACACTGAAGCTTTCTTT.

This clone was seen just once. This sample also contains other DNA sequences that code for the same CDR3. V and J are TRBV5-1 and TRBJ2-7; D might be TRBD1 (5 bases). Trimming pared 4 bases from V and 3 bases from J, leaving 17 bases between. Looked up from germline, CDR1 is SGHRS and CDR2 is YFSETQ. The CDR3 spans 15 residues. In DNA, the CDR3 is TGCGCCAGCAGCCTGACTGACAGTCCGGACTACGAGCAGTACTTC. This translates into CASSLTDSPDYEQYF.

The CDR3 DNA reads TGTGCCAGCAGTGAAGAGACAGTGGAGACTGAAGCTTTCTTT. Its translation: CASSEETVETEAFF. The V gene is TRBV6-1, the J gene TRBJ1-1, with a possible D match to TRBD1 (5 bases). V was cut by 1 base and J by 5 bases, with 11 bases left in between. The germline gives CDR1 MNHNS, CDR2 SASEGT. There are 14 residues in the CDR3.

This clone was seen more than once but under ten times. This rearrangement joins TRBV18 to TRBJ1-4; 8 bases line up with TRBD1. Germline CDR1 is KGHSH and CDR2 is LQKENI. V lost 2 bases and J lost 7; bases outside the gene matches: 12. The CDR3 runs to 17 residues. The CDR3 DNA is TGTGCCAGCTCACCAGGACAGGGTTTGTGGGGGCGTGAAAAACTGTTTTTT. Its translation is CASSPGQGLWGREKLFF.

The gene calls are TRBV7-9 and TRBJ1-2, with TRBD1 identical over 12 bases. CDR3 size: 18 residues. With V trimmed by 6 bases and J by 3 bases, 14 bases remained unmatched. In germline, CDR1 is SEHNR, CDR2 FQNEAQ (reference sequence). The CDR3 loop reads CASSPTGTGGWFDYGYTF. CDR3 sequence (DNA): TGTGCCAGCAGTCCGACCGGGACAGGGGGCTGGTTTGACTATGGCTACACCTTC.

CDR3 sequence: CASSIGESSYEQYF. The DNA for the CDR3 is TGTGCCAGTAGTATAGGTGAGAGCTCCTACGAGCAGTACTTC. The chain is built from TRBV19 and TRBJ2-7, with D unresolved. In germline, CDR1 is LNHDA, CDR2 SQIVND (reference sequence). Trimming took 1 base from V and 0 from J, leaving 7 bases between them. This CDR3 is 14 amino acids long.

The chain employs TRBV5-1 and TRBJ2-1; D possibly corresponds to TRBD1 (5 bases). Germline V gives CDR1 SGHRS, CDR2 YFSETQ. The CDR3 extends over 14 amino acids. V was clipped by 0 bases and J by 9 bases, with 13 bases between them. The CDR3: CASSLALQGGEQFF. In DNA, the CDR3 is TGCGCCAGCAGCTTGGCCTTGCAGGGCGGTGAGCAGTTCTTC.

The chain links TRBV18 to TRBJ2-4; TRBD2 matches at 8 bases. This CDR3 is 18 amino acids long. The ends lost 4 bases at V and 0 bases at J; junction bases unmatched: 11. Per germline, CDR1 KGHSH and CDR2 LQKENI. The CDR3 DNA reads TGTGCCAGCTCACATACAAGCCCGGGGGGGCTAGCCAAAAACATTCAGTACTTC. This sequence encodes CASSHTSPGGLAKNIQYF.

This chain links TRBV4-3 with TRBJ2-3; tentative D call: TRBD1 (5 bases). Trimming shortened V by 0 bases and J by 7 bases, and 8 bases separated the two germline ends. Germline values: CDR1 LGHNA, CDR2 YSLEER. The CDR3 extends over 13 amino acids. CDR3 sequence reads: CASSQDRANTQYF. CDR3 bases: TGCGCCAGCAGCCAAGACAGGGCTAATACGCAGTATTTT.

This clone was seen a single time. J is TRBJ2-1 and V is TRBV5-4; D is possibly TRBD2 (5 bases). V was shortened by 5 bases and J by 8 bases, with 11 bases between the two germline ends. The V gene's germline CDR1 is SGHNT and CDR2 YYREEE (reference sequence). The CDR3 is 12 amino acids. The CDR3 DNA reads TGTGCCAGCAGTGCAGCGGACGATGAGCAGTTCTTC. Translated: CASSAADDEQFF.

The rearrangement links TRBV25-1 to TRBJ1-4, with a weak D call TRBD1 (5 bases). This CDR3 is 13 amino acids long. The germline V gene has CDR1 MGHDK and CDR2 SYGVNS. V was trimmed by 4 bases and J by 8 bases, leaving 11 bases between them. CDR3 protein: CASSVGGTEKLFF. The CDR3 coding sequence is TGTGCCAGCAGTGTGGGGGGGACGGAAAAACTGTTTTTT.